This is a list of T cell receptor beta chains from one sample in a study of T cell responses to AZD1222 COVID-19 vaccine. Sequencing used immunoSEQ multiplex PCR; TCRdb keeps in-frame clones, though not all of them. Of 150,000 to 200,000 clones listed, just over 90% are singletons. This material consisted of peripheral blood, taken on day 0 of AZD1222 vaccination. The receptors come from an adult in good health. Each CDR3 is given without its conserved first and last residue. Fields, in order: V gene, D gene, J gene, CDR3 protein. A D gene is named only where the DNA matches it firmly.

TRBV2,TRBD1,TRBJ1-5,ASSQQGTLSNQPQH
TRBV19,TRBD1,TRBJ1-5,ASSIRQGGRQPQH
TRBV5-4,NA,TRBJ1-1,ASNAGTPNTEAF
TRBV5-4,NA,TRBJ1-1,ASSFIAGNTEAF
TRBV5-3,NA,TRBJ2-2,ARSSTELRSTGELF
TRBV7-9,TRBD1,TRBJ2-7,ASSFGTGVYEQY
TRBV29-1,TRBD2,TRBJ2-3,SDSGKLTDTQY
TRBV25-1,NA,TRBJ1-1,ASSSVRGGGIRAEAF
TRBV19,NA,TRBJ1-1,ASQPRNIGPSMNTEAF
TRBV12-2,NA,TRBJ1-1,ASWGEAF
TRBV12-5,TRBD1,TRBJ2-7,ASAQGVRYEQY
TRBV9,NA,TRBJ2-3,ASSVAPTHRVSRDTQY
TRBV4-1,TRBD2,TRBJ2-1,ASSQTGTSGSVIYEQF
TRBV6-5,NA,TRBJ2-6,ASSSLSGANVLT
TRBV6-1,TRBD2,TRBJ2-5,ASSESRLAGMQETQY
TRBV6-2/TRBV6-3,NA,TRBJ1-2,ASSYQGTYGYT
TRBV6-1,TRBD2,TRBJ2-1,ASSAVSGTSGRVGEQF
TRBV6-1,NA,TRBJ2-1,ASSEGTYNEQF
TRBV19,NA,TRBJ1-2,ASSLDRLYGYT
TRBV18,TRBD1,TRBJ1-4,ASSPRPGQGGEKLF
TRBV5-1,TRBD2,TRBJ2-7,ASSSGIGTSGDEQY
TRBV6-5,NA,TRBJ2-7,ASSPLRVRPYEQY
TRBV18,NA,TRBJ2-1,ASSHEQGNEQF
TRBV28,NA,TRBJ1-5,ASSPLMGPQH
TRBV27,NA,TRBJ1-1,ASSLGWNTEAF
TRBV21-1,NA,TRBJ1-5,ASSKCGPNQPQH
TRBV28,NA,TRBJ1-1,ASSLTYRDAEAF
TRBV27,TRBD2,TRBJ2-2,ASSPLAGGPSDAGELF
TRBV4-1,TRBD1,TRBJ1-4,ASSYGQGALYGEKLF
TRBV6-5,NA,TRBJ2-5,ASNRDLGGETQY
TRBV5-1,NA,TRBJ1-1,ASSLALGRGSEAF
TRBV18,NA,TRBJ2-1,ASSPGSVVHEQF
TRBV27,TRBD2,TRBJ2-1,ASSLAGGKGF
TRBV7-2,NA,TRBJ1-2,ASSQGSGRDGYT
TRBV7-8,NA,TRBJ1-6,ASSLELIRSYNSPLH
TRBV9,TRBD2,TRBJ2-2,ASSVGGSGKTGELF
TRBV10-3,NA,TRBJ1-5,AIPPRGGDSNQPQH
TRBV3-1/TRBV3-2,TRBD1,TRBJ1-6,ASSQGQGNSPLH
TRBV4-2,NA,TRBJ2-7,ASSQEGGWGALYEQY
TRBV18,NA,TRBJ1-2,ASSPPNRAHRGGGYT
TRBV30,NA,TRBJ2-7,AWSGAGDRYEQY
TRBV3-1/TRBV3-2,NA,TRBJ1-5,ASSHEGGKMGNQPQH
TRBV11-3,NA,TRBJ1-1,ASSFNMNTEAF
TRBV28,NA,TRBJ2-2,ATAGALTGELF
TRBV2,NA,TRBJ1-5,ASSGQYNQPQH
TRBV27,TRBD2,TRBJ2-4,ASSPAGGPQNIQY
TRBV5-1,TRBD1,TRBJ1-1,ASSDRVDTEAF
TRBV30,TRBD1,TRBJ2-7,AWNQGAVTYEQY
TRBV4-2,NA,TRBJ2-5,ASSQERQGGLETQY
TRBV7-6,TRBD2,TRBJ2-1,ASSLRRGTSVYNEQF
TRBV9,NA,TRBJ1-1,ASSVTSSMNTEAF
TRBV6-5,NA,TRBJ2-5,ASSRGGLETQY
TRBV5-5,NA,TRBJ1-3,ASSLERSGYGNTIY
TRBV5-4,TRBD2,TRBJ2-6,ASSLASGRARVGANVLT
TRBV7-8,NA,TRBJ2-1,ASTVGQKYNEQF
TRBV7-9,NA,TRBJ2-2,ASSLTGNTGELF